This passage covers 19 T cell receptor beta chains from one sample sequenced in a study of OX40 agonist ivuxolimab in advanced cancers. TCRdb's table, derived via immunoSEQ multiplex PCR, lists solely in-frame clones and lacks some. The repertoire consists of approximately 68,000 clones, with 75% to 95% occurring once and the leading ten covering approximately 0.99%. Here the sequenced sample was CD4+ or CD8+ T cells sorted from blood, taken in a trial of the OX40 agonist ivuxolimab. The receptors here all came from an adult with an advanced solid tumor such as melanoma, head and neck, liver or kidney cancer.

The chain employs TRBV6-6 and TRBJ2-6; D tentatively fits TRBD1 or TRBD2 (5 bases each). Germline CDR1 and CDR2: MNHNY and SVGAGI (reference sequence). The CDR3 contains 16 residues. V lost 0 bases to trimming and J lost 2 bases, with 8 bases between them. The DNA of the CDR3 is TGTGCCAGCAGTTACTCGCGAGGGGCTGGGGCCAACGTCCTGACTTTC. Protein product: CASSYSRGAGANVLTF.

For the CDR3, the DNA is TGTGCCAGCAGCCTCCCCCCCCAAGAGACCCAGTACTTC. It codes for CASSLPPQETQYF. The chain couples TRBV5-4 to TRBJ2-5; D is undetermined. The CDR3 length is 13 residues. Trimming took off 4 bases at V and 1 base at J, with 8 bases between the two ends. Germline CDR1 reads SGHNT; CDR2 reads YYREEE (reference sequence).

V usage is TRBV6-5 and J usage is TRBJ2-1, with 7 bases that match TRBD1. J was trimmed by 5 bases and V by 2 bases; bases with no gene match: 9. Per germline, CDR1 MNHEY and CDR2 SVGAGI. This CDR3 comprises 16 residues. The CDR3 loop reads CASSYRRQGVHNEQFF. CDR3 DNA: TGTGCCAGCAGTTACCGCCGGCAGGGGGTGCACAATGAGCAGTTCTTC.

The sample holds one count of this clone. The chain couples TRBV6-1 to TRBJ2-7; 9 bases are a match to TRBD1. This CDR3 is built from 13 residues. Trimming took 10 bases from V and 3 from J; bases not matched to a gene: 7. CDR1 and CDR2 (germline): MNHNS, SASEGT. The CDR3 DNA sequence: TGTGCCACGGAAGGGACAGGGAACTACGAGCAGTACTTC. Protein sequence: CATEGTGNYEQYF.

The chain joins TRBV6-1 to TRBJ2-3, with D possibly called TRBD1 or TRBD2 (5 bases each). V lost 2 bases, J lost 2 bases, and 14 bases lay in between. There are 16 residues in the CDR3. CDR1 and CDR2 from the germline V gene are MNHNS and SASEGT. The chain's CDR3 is CASSERPGPSTDTQYF. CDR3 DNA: TGTGCCAGCAGTGAAAGACCGGGACCGTCCACAGATACGCAGTATTTT.

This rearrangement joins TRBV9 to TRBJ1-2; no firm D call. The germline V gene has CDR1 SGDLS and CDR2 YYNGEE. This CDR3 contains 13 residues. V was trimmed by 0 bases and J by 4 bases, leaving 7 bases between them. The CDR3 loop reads CASSVGLVYGYTF. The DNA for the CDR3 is TGTGCCAGCAGCGTAGGTTTGGTCTATGGCTACACCTTC.

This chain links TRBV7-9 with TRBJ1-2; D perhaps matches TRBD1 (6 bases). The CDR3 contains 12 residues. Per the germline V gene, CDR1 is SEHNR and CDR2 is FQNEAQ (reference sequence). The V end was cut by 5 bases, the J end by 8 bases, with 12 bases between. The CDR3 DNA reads TGTGCCAGCAGCCCCCGGGACAACGGCTACACCTTC. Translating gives CASSPRDNGYTF.

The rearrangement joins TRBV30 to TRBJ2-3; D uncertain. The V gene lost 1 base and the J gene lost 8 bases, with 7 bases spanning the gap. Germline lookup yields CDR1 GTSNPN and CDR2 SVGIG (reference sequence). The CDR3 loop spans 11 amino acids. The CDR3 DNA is TGTGCCTGGAGTGAAGTCGCTACGCAGTATTTT. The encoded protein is CAWSEVATQYF. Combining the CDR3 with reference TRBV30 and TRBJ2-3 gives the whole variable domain SQTIHQWPATLVQPVGSPLSLECTVEGTSNPNLYWYRQAAGRGLQLLFYSVGIGQISSEVPQNLSASRPQDRQFILSSKKLLLSDSGFYLCAWSEVATQYFGPGTRLTVL.

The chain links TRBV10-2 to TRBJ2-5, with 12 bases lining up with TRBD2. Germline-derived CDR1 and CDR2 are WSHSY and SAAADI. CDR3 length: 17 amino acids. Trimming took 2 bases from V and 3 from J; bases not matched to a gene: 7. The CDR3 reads CASSEIGWTSGKETQYF. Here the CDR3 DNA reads TGCGCCAGCAGTGAGATAGGCTGGACTAGCGGGAAAGAGACCCAGTACTTC.

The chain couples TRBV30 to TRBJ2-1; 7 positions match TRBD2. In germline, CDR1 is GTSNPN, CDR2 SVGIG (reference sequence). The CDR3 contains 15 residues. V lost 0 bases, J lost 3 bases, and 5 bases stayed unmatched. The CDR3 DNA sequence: TGTGCCTGGAGTGTACCGGGGGGTATCTACAATGAGCAGTTCTTC. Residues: CAWSVPGGIYNEQFF.

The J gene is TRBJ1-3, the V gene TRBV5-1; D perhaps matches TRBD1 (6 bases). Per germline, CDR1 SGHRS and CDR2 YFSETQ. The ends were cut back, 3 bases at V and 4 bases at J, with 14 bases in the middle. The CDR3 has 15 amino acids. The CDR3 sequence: CASSSAGQTGNTIYF. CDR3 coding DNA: TGCGCCAGCAGCTCGGCCGGACAGACGGGAAACACCATATATTTT.

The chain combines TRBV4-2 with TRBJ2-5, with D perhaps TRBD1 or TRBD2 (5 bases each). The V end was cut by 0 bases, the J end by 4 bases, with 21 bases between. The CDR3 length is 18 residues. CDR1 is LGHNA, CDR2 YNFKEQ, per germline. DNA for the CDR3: TGTGCCAGCAGCCAAGAAAAGGCCTTTGGTGGGGGTCGAGAGACCCAGTACTTC. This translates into CASSQEKAFGGGRETQYF.

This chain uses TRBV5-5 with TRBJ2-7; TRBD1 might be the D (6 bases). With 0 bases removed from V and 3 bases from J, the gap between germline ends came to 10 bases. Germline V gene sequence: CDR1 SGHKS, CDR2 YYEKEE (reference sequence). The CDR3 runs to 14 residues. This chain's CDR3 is CASSLEGEYYEQYF. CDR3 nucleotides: TGTGCCAGCAGCTTGGAGGGGGAGTACTACGAGCAGTACTTC.

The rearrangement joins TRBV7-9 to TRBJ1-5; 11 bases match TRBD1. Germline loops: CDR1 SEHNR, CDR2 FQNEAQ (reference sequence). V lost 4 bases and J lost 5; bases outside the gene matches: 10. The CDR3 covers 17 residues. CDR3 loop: CASSSHWTGGLDQPQHF. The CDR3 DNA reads TGTGCCAGCAGCTCCCACTGGACAGGGGGCCTTGATCAGCCCCAGCATTTT.

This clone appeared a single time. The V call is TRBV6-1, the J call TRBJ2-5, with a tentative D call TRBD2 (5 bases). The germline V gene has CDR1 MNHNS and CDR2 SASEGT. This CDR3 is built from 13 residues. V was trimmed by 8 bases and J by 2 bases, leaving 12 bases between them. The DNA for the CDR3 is TGTGCCAGCGACGCACTAGTTCAAGAGACCCAGTACTTC. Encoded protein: CASDALVQETQYF.

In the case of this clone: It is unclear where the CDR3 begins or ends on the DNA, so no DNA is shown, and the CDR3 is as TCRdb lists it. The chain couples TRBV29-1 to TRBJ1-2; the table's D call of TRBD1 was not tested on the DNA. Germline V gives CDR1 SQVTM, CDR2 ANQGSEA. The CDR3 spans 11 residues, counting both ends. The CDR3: CSVGQGSRTTF.

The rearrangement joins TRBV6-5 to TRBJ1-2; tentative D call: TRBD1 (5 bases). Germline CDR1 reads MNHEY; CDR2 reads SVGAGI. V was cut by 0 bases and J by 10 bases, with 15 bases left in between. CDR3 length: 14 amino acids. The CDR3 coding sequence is TGTGCCAGCAGTTACTCTCAGGGTTCGGACTCCTACACCTTC. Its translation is CASSYSQGSDSYTF.

CDR3 nucleotides: TGCAGTGCTAGAGTGGGGGATGGCTACACCTTC. This gives the protein CSARVGDGYTF. The chain carries TRBV20-1 and TRBJ1-2, with a possible D match to TRBD1 (5 bases). V was cut by 1 base and J by 6 bases, with 6 bases left in between. This CDR3 contains 11 residues. In germline, CDR1 is DFQATT, CDR2 SNEGSKA (reference sequence).

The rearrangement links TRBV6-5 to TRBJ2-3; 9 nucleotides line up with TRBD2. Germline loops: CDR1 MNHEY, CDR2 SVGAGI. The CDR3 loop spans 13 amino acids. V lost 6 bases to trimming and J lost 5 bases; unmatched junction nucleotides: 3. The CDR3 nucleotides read TGTGCCAGCAGCCCGACTAGCGGAGATACGCAGTATTTT. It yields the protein CASSPTSGDTQYF.